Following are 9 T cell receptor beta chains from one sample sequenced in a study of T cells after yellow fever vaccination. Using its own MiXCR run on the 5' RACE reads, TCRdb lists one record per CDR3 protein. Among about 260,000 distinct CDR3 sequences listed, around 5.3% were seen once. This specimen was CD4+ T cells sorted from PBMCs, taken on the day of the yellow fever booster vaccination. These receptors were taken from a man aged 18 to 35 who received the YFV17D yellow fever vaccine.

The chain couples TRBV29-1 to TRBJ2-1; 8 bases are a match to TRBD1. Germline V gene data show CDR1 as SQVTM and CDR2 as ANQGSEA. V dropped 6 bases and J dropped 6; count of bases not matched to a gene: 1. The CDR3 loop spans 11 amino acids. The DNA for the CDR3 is TGCAGCGTCGGACAGGGCAATGAGCAGTTCTTC. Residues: CSVGQGNEQFF.

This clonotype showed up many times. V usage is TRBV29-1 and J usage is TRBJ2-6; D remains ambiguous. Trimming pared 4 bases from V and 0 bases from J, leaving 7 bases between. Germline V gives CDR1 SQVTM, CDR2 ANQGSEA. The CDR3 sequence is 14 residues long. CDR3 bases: TGCAGCGTTGGAAATTACTCTGGGGCCAACGTCCTGACTTTC. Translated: CSVGNYSGANVLTF.

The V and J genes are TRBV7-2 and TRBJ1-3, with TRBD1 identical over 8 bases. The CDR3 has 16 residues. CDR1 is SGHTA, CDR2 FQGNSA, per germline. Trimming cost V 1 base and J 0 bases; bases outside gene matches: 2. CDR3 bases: TGTGCCAGCAGCTTAGACACAGGGGGCTCTGGAAACACCATATATTTT. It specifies CASSLDTGGSGNTIYF. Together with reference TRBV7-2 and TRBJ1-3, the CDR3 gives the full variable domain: GAGVSQSPSNKVTEKGKDVELRCDPISGHTALYWYRQSLGQGLEFLIYFQGNSAPDKSGLPSDRFSAERTGGSVSTLTIQRTQQEDSAVYLCASSLDTGGSGNTIYFGEGSWLTVV.

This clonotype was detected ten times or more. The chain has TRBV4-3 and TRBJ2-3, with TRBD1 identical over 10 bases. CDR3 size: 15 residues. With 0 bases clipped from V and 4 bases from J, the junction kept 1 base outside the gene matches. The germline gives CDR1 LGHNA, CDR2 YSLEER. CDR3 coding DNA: TGCGCCAGCAGCCAAGATGGACAGGGGGCAGATACGCAGTATTTT. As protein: CASSQDGQGADTQYF.

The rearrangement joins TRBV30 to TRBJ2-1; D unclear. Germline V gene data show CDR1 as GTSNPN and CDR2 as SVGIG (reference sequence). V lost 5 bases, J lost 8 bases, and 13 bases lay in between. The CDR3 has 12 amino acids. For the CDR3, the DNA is TGTGCCTGGTCCGCCCAAGGTCATGAGCAGTTCTTC. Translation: CAWSAQGHEQFF. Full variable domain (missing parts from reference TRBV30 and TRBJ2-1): SQTIHQWPATLVQPVGSPLSLECTVEGTSNPNLYWYRQAAGRGLQLLFYSVGIGQISSEVPQNLSASRPQDRQFILSSKKLLLSDSGFYLCAWSAQGHEQFFGPGTRLTVL.

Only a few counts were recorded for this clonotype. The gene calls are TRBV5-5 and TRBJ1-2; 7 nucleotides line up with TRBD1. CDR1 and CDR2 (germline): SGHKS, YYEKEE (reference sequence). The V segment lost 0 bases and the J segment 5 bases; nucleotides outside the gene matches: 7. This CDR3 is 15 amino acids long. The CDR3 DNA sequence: TGTGCCAGCAGCTTGGAGGACAGGCAGGGGTATGGCTACACCTTC. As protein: CASSLEDRQGYGYTF.

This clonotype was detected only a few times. The CDR3 DNA sequence: TGTGCCAGCAGTTTATTCAGTGGGGCGTCCTATAATTCACCCCTCCACTTT. Its protein product is CASSLFSGASYNSPLHF. This chain joins TRBV27 and TRBJ1-6, with a possible D match to TRBD1 (5 bases). V was pared by 1 base and J by 1 base, with 11 bases between. Germline V gene sequence: CDR1 MNHEY, CDR2 SMNVEV (reference sequence). The CDR3 runs 17 residues.

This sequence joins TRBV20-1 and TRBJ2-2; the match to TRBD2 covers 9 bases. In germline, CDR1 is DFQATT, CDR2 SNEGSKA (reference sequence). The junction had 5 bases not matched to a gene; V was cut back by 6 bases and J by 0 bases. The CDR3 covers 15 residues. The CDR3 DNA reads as TGCAGTGCCACAGCGGGGGGTGCGAACACCGGGGAGCTGTTTTTT. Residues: CSATAGGANTGELFF.

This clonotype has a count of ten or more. CDR3 coding DNA: TGCGCCAGCAGCTCCGCCGGGACTTCTCAAGAGACCCAGTACTTC. Translating it yields CASSSAGTSQETQYF. The gene calls are TRBV5-1 and TRBJ2-5, with D possibly being TRBD2 (6 bases). From germline, CDR1 is SGHRS and CDR2 YFSETQ. Trimming shortened V by 3 bases and J by 2 bases, and 14 bases separated the two germline ends. This CDR3 region has 15 residues.